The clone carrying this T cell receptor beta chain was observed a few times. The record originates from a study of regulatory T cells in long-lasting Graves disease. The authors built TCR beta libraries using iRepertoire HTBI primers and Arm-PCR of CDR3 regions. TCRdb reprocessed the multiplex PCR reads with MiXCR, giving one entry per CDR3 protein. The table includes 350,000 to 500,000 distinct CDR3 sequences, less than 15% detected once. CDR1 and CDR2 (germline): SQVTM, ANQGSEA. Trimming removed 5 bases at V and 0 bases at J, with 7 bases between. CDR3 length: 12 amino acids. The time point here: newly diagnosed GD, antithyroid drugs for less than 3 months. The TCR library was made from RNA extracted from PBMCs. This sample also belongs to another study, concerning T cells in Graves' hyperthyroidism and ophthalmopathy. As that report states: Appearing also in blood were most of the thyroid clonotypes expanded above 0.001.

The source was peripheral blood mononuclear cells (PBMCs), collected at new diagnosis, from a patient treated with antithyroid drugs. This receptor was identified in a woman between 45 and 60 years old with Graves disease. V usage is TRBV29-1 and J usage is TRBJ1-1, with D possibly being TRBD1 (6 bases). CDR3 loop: CSVRGVNTEAFF. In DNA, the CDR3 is TGCAGCGTTAGGGGGGTGAACACTGAAGCTTTCTTT.